This TCR beta chain was obtained from a study of T-cell reconstitution after alpha-beta-depleted transplantation in children. Study findings and constraints: There were some patients whose high TCRbeta diversity at day 60 came from surviving recipient T cells and thymic progenitors. Several hundred expanded graft clones reportedly were the source of alpha-beta T cells about two months after transplant. When one year had passed after transplant, most T-cell counts and diversity came from newly produced T cells.

Germline V gives CDR1 MNHEY, CDR2 SVGAGI. Trimming took 8 bases from V and 6 from J; bases not matched to a gene: 11. The length of the CDR3 is 15 residues. For TCRbeta, the library was prepared with unique molecular identifiers. TCRdb fed the PCR reads into MiXCR, producing one record per CDR3 protein. The sample shows 350,000 to 500,000 distinct CDR3 sequences, roughly two fifths of them seen only once. There are a few counts of this clonotype. Its antigen is not known. The gene calls are TRBV6-5 and TRBJ2-1; TRBD1 aligns across 9 bases. This specimen consisted of PBMCs, obtained before TCRalphabeta/CD19-depleted stem cell transplant. The TCR originated in a girl under 10 years old with aplastic anemia, due to receive a stem cell transplant. This CDR3 reads CASHTRDRVGNEQFF. CDR3 bases: TGTGCCAGCCATACCCGGGACAGGGTGGGCAATGAGCAGTTCTTC.